This is a list of T cell receptor beta chains from one sample in a study of response to subunit inactivated influenza vaccine. TCRdb called the RT-PCR reads again in MiXCR, with one record for every CDR3 protein. This sample has some 850,000 distinct CDR3 sequences, with 18% found just once. The sequenced sample was PBMCs from blood, obtained roughly 5 days after vaccination. Receptors were obtained from a man aged 50-59 years who received an inactivated influenza vaccine. Both conserved end residues are part of each CDR3. A D gene is named only where the DNA matches it firmly. Only part of the rows carry a size: once, few, many, or a class if the clone is expanded.

v_gene: TRBV12-3/TRBV12-4
d_gene: -
abundance: -
j_gene: TRBJ1-4
CDR3aa: CASSFRQGREKLFF
CDR3nt: TGTGCCAGCAGTTTTCGGCAGGGGCGTGAAAAACTGTTTTTT

v_gene: TRBV29-1
d_gene: -
abundance: few
j_gene: TRBJ2-2
CDR3aa: CSVRGGVAGELFF
CDR3nt: TGCAGCGTTAGGGGGGGGGTCGCCGGGGAGCTGTTTTTT

v_gene: TRBV4-2
d_gene: -
abundance: few
j_gene: TRBJ2-1
CDR3aa: CASSQVTRSPYNEQFF
CDR3nt: TGTGCCAGCAGCCAAGTTACCAGGAGCCCCTACAATGAGCAGTTCTTC

v_gene: TRBV6-5
d_gene: -
abundance: -
j_gene: TRBJ2-7
CDR3aa: CASSSQGKSHEQYF
CDR3nt: TGTGCCAGCAGTTCCCAGGGAAAATCCCACGAGCAGTACTTC

v_gene: TRBV7-2
d_gene: TRBD2
abundance: few
j_gene: TRBJ2-7
CDR3aa: CASSLVGGAGLPYEQYF
CDR3nt: TGTGCCAGCAGCTTAGTGGGCGGGGCGGGACTACCTTACGAGCAGTACTTC

v_gene: TRBV7-3
d_gene: TRBD2
abundance: -
j_gene: TRBJ2-1
CDR3aa: CASSLGLAGVPNEQFF
CDR3nt: TGTGCCAGCAGCCTGGGACTAGCGGGAGTCCCTAATGAGCAGTTCTTC

v_gene: TRBV7-9
d_gene: TRBD2
abundance: -
j_gene: TRBJ2-5
CDR3aa: CASSLPDSGRETQYF
CDR3nt: TGTGCCAGCAGCCTACCCGATAGCGGGAGAGAGACCCAGTACTTC

v_gene: TRBV20-1
d_gene: TRBD2
abundance: -
j_gene: TRBJ2-1
CDR3aa: CSALAGGTNEQFF
CDR3nt: TGCAGTGCTTTAGCGGGGGGGACTAATGAGCAGTTCTTC

v_gene: TRBV5-6
d_gene: -
abundance: few
j_gene: TRBJ2-5
CDR3aa: CASSQGGPPYF
CDR3nt: TGTGCCAGCAGCCAGGGGGGTCCTCCTTACTTC

v_gene: TRBV5-1
d_gene: -
abundance: few
j_gene: TRBJ1-2
CDR3aa: CASSLATATYGYTF
CDR3nt: TGCGCCAGCAGCTTGGCGACTGCAACCTATGGCTACACCTTC

v_gene: TRBV24-1
d_gene: -
abundance: -
j_gene: TRBJ2-5
CDR3aa: CATSDHLQGGTQYF
CDR3nt: TGTGCCACCAGTGACCACCTTCAGGGCGGGACCCAGTACTTC

v_gene: TRBV5-1
d_gene: -
abundance: many
j_gene: TRBJ1-5
CDR3aa: CASSLDVGNQPQHF
CDR3nt: TGCGCCAGCAGCTTGGACGTGGGCAATCAGCCCCAGCATTTT

v_gene: TRBV12-3/TRBV12-4
d_gene: -
abundance: -
j_gene: TRBJ2-4
CDR3aa: CASSLVTMGNIQYF
CDR3nt: TGTGCCAGCAGTTTAGTCACCATGGGAAACATTCAGTACTTC

v_gene: TRBV10-3
d_gene: TRBD2
abundance: -
j_gene: TRBJ2-1
CDR3aa: CAIRPGLAGVPSYNEQFF
CDR3nt: TGTGCCATCAGGCCGGGACTAGCGGGAGTCCCCTCCTACAATGAGCAGTTCTTC